These T cell receptor beta chains were read from a single sample in a study of neoadjuvant anti-PD-1 for oral cavity cancer. TCRdb's table, derived via immunoSEQ multiplex PCR, lists solely in-frame clones and lacks some. The sample consists of more than 30,000 clones, approximately 40% of them appearing once. Sequenced material: tumor tissue, taken after nivolumab (anti-PD-1) treatment. The receptors were sampled from a person between 40 and 80 years old with oral cavity squamous cell carcinoma. The CDR3 runs from the conserved cysteine through the conserved F or W. The D gene is left open where the match is weak. Clone size is not always given. Where it is, it says once, few, many or a class for expanded clones.

. TRBD2 TRBJ2-1 TRBV18 TGTGCCAGCTCAAAGCGGGAGGACAATGAGCAGTTCTTC CASSKREDNEQFF
. . TRBJ2-3 TRBV7-6 TGTGCCAGCAGCTTACCGGTTCCAGATACGCAGTATTTT CASSLPVPDTQYF
. TRBD2 TRBJ2-1 TRBV5-1 TGCGCCAGCAGCGTCCTCGCGACTAGCGGTGGGGATGAGCAGTTCTTC CASSVLATSGGDEQFF
many TRBD1 TRBJ2-1 TRBV4-2 TGTGCCAGCAGCCAGCCACAGGGGCTGAATGAGCAGTTCTTC CASSQPQGLNEQFF
. TRBD1 TRBJ1-2 TRBV28 TGTGCCAGCAGTGTGACAGGGGAAACGAAAGGCTACACCTTC CASSVTGETKGYTF
. . TRBJ2-7 TRBV5-1 TGCGCCAGCAGCTACGGGTCGACCTACGAGCAGTACTTC CASSYGSTYEQYF
many . TRBJ1-2 TRBV19 TGTGCCAGTAGATCGACAGGTACCTGGTATGGCTACACCTTC CASRSTGTWYGYTF
. . TRBJ1-1 TRBV18 TGTGCCAGCTCACTCGAGGGGAACACTGAAGCTTTCTTT CASSLEGNTEAFF
few TRBD2 TRBJ2-1 TRBV9 TGTGCCAGCAGCGTTCGTGGAGCGGGAGGGAACAATGAGCAGTTCTTC CASSVRGAGGNNEQFF
. TRBD2 TRBJ2-5 TRBV7-8 TGTGCCAGCAGCCCCCGGACTAGCGGGGGTTTAGAGACCCAGTACTTC CASSPRTSGGLETQYF
. . TRBJ1-5 TRBV10-2 TGCGCCAGCAGACCGGGACACTCCAATCAGCCCCAGCATTTT CASRPGHSNQPQHF
. TRBD1 TRBJ1-2 TRBV18 TGTGCCAGCTCGCCTGGGACAGAGAATGGCTACACCTTC CASSPGTENGYTF
. TRBD1 TRBJ1-2 TRBV6-5 TGTGCCAGCAGTGCCGGGACAGAGACTGGCTACACCTTC CASSAGTETGYTF
. . TRBJ1-5 TRBV9 TGTGCCAGCAGCGTAGGAGGCAGGGAGAATCAGCCCCAGCATTTT CASSVGGRENQPQHF
few . TRBJ2-5 TRBV27 TGTGCCAGCAGTTTAGGGGGGCCAGAGACCCAGTACTTC CASSLGGPETQYF
few TRBD1 TRBJ2-5 TRBV7-3 TGTGCCAGCAGCCTGACGCCCAACAGGGGAGAGACCCAGTACTTC CASSLTPNRGETQYF
. . TRBJ2-7 TRBV25-1 TGTGCCAGCAGTGAATCGGGGGAAGAGCAGTACTTC CASSESGEEQYF
. . TRBJ1-1 TRBV13 TGTGCCAGCAGCTTAGGGGACAGAAATCCTGAAGCTTTCTTT CASSLGDRNPEAFF
many . TRBJ2-1 TRBV11-2 TGTGCCAGCAGCTTAGCTGGAGGGGGCAATGAGCAGTTCTTC CASSLAGGGNEQFF
few TRBD1 TRBJ2-7 TRBV4-1 TGCGCCAGCAGCCCCTCCGGGACAGAGGAGCAGTACTTC CASSPSGTEEQYF
. TRBD1 TRBJ2-7 TRBV2 TGTGCCAGCAGTGGCAGGGGGCTTGGCGAGCAGTACTTC CASSGRGLGEQYF
. . TRBJ1-6 TRBV27 TGTGCCAGCAGTACAATTAATTCACCCCTCCACTTT CASSTINSPLHF
few . TRBJ1-2 TRBV4-1 TGCGCCAGCAGCCAAGTGGGGGGACGGAGAAACTATGGCTACACCTTC CASSQVGGRRNYGYTF
few . TRBJ1-5 TRBV4-1 TGCGCCAGCAGCCCAGCAGCTGGTCAGCCCCAGCATTTT CASSPAAGQPQHF
. . TRBJ2-7 TRBV6-5 TGTGCCAGCAGTTCCCTCTTAATGGGCTACGAGCAGTACTTC CASSSLLMGYEQYF
. TRBD2 TRBJ2-2 TRBV7-8 TGTGCCAGCAGCCTACTAGCGGGAGGGGTCGGGGAGCTGTTTTTT CASSLLAGGVGELFF
few . TRBJ2-7 TRBV19 TGTGCCAGTAGGGCAGGGAATCCCTACTACGAGCAGTACTTC CASRAGNPYYEQYF
few . TRBJ2-3 TRBV7-9 TGTGCCAGCAGCTCAGAGGATACGCAGTATTTT CASSSEDTQYF
. . TRBJ2-7 TRBV5-8 TGTGCCAGCAGCTTCTGGGGGGAGCGCTACGAGCAGTACTTC CASSFWGERYEQYF
. . TRBJ2-7 TRBV2 TGTGCCAGCAGTGATCGGACAGCCACCTACGAGCAGTACTTC CASSDRTATYEQYF
. . TRBJ2-7 TRBV10-2 TGCGCCAGCACTGATGGGACATTCGAGCGCTCCTACGAGCAGTACTTC CASTDGTFERSYEQYF
many . TRBJ2-5 TRBV6-5 TGTGCCAGCAGTTACTCGTTATCGCAGGGGACTACCCAGTACTTC CASSYSLSQGTTQYF